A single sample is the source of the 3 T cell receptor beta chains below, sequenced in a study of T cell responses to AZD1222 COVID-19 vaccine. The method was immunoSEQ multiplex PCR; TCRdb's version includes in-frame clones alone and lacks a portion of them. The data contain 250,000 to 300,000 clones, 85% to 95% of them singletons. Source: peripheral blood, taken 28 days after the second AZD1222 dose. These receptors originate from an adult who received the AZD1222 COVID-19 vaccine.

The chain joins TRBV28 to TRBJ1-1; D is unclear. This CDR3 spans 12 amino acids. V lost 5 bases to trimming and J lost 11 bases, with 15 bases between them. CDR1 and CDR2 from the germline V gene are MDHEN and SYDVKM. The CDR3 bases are TGTGCCAGCAGTGTTCATGCGGTTCGGGCTTTCTTT. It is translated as CASSVHAVRAFF.

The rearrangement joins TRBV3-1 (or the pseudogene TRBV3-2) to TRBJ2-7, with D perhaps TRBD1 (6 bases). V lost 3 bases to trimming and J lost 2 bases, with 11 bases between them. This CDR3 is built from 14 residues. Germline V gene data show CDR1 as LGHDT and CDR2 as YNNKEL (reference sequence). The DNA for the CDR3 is TGTGCCAGCAGCCACTCGACAGGTACCTACGAGCAGTACTTC. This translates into CASSHSTGTYEQYF.

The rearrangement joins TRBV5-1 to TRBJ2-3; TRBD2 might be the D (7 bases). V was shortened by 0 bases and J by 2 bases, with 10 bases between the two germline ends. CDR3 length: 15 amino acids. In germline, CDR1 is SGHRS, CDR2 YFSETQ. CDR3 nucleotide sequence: TGCGCCAGCAGCTTGGAGCGGGGACACACAGATACGCAGTATTTT. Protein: CASSLERGHTDTQYF.